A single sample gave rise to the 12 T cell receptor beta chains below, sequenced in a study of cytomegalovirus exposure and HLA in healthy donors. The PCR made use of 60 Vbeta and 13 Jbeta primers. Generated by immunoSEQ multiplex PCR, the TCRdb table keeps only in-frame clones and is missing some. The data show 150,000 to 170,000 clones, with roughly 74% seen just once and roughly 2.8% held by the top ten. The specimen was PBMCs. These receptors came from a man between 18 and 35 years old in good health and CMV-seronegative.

DNA for the CDR3: TGTGCCAGCAGCATCAGAGATACGCAGTATTTT. Translation gives CASSIRDTQYF. The rearrangement joins TRBV28 to TRBJ2-3; D remains unclear. The CDR3 sequence is 11 residues long. The germline CDR1 and CDR2 sequences are MDHEN and SYDVKM. V was shortened by 6 bases and J by 5 bases, with 6 bases between the two germline ends. The entire variable domain, with the rest obtained from reference TRBV28 and TRBJ2-3, is as follows: DVKVTQSSRYLVKRTGEKVFLECVQDMDHENMFWYRQDPGLGLRLIYFSYDVKMKEKGDIPEGYSVSREKKERFSLILESASTNQTSMYLCASSIRDTQYFGPGTRLTVL.

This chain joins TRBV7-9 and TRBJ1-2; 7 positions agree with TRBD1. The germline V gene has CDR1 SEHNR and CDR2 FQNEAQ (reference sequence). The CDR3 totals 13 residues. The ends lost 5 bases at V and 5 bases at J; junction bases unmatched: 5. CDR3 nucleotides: TGTGCCAGCAGCGGGGACAGTCCTTATGGCTACACCTTC. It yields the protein CASSGDSPYGYTF.

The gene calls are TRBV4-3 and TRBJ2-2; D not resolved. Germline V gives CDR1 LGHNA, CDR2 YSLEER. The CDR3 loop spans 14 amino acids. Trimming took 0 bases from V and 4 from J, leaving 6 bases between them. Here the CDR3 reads CASSQETGTGELFF. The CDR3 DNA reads TGCGCCAGCAGCCAAGAAACGGGCACCGGGGAGCTGTTTTTT.

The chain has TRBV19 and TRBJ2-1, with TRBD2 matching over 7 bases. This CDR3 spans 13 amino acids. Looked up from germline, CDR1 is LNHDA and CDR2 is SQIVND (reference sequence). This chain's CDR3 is CAAANGGGREQFF. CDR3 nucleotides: TGTGCAGCGGCGAATGGGGGGGGAAGGGAGCAGTTCTTC.

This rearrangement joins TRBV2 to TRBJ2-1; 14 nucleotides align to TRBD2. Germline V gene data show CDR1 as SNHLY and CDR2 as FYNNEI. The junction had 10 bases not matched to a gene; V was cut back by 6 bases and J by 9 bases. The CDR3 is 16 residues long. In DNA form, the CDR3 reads TGTGCCAGCAGGGAACCAGGACTAGCGGGGGGTTCTGAGCAGTTCTTC. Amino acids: CASREPGLAGGSEQFF.

The CDR3 sequence is CASSQENRVHEQYF. The DNA of the CDR3 is TGTGCCAGCAGCCAAGAGAACAGGGTGCACGAGCAGTACTTC. The V call is TRBV4-2, the J call TRBJ2-7, with a weak D call TRBD1 (6 bases). There are 14 residues in the CDR3. Germline-derived CDR1 and CDR2 are LGHNA and YNFKEQ. Deletions cut 0 bases from V and 5 bases from J, with 11 bases between.

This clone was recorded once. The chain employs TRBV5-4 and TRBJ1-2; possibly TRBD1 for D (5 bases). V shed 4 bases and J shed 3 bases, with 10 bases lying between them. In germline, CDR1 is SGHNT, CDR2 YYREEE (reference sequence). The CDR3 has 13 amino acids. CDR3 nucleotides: TGTGCCAGCAGCCCTGACAGTTACTATGGCTACACCTTC. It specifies CASSPDSYYGYTF.

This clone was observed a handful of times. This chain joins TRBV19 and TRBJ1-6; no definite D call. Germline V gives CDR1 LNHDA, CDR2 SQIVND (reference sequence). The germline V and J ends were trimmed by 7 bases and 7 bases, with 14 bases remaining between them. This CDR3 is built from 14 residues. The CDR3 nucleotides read TGTGCCAGTACCGGGAGGGTACTGAATTCACCCCTCCACTTT. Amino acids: CASTGRVLNSPLHF.

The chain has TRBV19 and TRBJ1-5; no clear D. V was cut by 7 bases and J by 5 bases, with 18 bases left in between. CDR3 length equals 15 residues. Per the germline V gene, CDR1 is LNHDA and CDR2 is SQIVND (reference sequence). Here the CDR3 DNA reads TGTGCCAGTACCATGTCGGCCAGGCCATATCAGCCCCAGCATTTT. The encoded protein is CASTMSARPYQPQHF.

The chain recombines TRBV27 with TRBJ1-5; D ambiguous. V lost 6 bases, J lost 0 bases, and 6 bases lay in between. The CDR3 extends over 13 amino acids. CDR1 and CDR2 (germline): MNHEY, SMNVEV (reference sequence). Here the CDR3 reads CASSHYSNQPQHF. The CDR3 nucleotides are TGTGCCAGCAGCCACTATAGCAATCAGCCCCAGCATTTT.

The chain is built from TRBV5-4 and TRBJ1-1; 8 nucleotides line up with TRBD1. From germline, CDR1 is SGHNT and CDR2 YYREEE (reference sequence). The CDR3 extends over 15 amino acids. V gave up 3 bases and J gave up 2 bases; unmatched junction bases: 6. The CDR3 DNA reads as TGTGCCAGCAGCTCGGCTGGACAGGGAAACACTGAAGCTTTCTTT. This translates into CASSSAGQGNTEAFF.

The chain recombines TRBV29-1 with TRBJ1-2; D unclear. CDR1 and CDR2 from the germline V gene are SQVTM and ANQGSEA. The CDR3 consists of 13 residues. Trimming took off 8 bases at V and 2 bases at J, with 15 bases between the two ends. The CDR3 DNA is TGCAGCTCACTTACCAGGCCGAACTATGGCTACACCTTC. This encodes CSSLTRPNYGYTF.